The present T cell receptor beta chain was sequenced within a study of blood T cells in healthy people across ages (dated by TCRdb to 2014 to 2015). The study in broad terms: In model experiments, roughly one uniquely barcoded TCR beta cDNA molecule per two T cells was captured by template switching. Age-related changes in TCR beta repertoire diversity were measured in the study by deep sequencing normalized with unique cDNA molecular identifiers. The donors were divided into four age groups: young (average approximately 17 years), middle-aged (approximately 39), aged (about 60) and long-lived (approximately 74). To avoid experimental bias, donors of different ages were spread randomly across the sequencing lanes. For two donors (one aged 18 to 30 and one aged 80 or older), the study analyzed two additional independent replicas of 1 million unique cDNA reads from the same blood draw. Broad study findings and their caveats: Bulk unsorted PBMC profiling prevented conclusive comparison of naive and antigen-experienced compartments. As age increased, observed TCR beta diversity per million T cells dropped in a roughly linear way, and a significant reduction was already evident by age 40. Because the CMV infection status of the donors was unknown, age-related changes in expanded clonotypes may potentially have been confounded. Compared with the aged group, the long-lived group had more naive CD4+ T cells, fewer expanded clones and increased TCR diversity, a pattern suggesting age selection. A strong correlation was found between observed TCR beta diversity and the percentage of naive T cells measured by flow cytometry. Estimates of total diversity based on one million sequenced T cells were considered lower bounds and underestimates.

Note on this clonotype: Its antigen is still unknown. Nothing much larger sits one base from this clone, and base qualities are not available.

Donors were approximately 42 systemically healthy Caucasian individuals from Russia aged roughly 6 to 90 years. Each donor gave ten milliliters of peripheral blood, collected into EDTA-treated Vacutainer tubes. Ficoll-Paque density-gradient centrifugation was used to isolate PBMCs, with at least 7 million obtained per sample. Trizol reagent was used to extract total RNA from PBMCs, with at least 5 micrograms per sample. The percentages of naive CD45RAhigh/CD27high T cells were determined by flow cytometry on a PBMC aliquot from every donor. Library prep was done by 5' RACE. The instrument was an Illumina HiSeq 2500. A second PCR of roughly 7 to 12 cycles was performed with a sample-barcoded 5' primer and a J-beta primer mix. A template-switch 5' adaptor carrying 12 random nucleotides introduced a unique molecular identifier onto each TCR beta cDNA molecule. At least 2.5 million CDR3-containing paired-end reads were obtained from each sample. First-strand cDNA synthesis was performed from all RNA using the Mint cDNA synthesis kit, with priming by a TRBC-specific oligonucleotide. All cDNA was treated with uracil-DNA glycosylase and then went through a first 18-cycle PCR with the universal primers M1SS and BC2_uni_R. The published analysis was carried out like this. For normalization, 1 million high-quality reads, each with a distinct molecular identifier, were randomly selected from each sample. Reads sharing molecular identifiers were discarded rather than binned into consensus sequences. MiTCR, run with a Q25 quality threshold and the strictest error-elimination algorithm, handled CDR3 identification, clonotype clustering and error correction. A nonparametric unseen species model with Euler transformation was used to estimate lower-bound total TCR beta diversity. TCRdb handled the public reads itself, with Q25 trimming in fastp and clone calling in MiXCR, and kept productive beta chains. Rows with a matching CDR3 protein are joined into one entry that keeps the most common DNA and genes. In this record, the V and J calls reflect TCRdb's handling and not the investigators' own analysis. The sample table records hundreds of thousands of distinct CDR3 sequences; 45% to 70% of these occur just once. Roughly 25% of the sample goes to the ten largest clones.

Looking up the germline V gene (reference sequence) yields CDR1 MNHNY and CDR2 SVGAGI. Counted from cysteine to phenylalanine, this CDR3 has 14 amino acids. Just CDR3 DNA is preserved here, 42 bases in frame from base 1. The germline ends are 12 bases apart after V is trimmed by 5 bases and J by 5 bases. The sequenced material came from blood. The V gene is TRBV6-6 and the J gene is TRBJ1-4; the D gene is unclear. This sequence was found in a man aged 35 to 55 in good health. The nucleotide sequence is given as TGTGCCAGCAGTCTGAGGGATATCAATGAAAAACTGTTTTTT. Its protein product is CASSLRDINEKLFF.